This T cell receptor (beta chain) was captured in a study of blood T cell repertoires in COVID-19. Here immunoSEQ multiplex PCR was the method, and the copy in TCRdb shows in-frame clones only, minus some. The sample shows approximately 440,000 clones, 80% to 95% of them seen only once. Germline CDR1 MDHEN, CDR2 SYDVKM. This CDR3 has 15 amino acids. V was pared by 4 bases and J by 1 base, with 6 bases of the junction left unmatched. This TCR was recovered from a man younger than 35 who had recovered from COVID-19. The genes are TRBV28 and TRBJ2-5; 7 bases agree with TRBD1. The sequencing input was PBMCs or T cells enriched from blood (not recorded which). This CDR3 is CASSSRDRAQETQYF. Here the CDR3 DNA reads TGTGCCAGCAGTTCCCGGGACAGAGCCCAAGAGACCCAGTACTTC.